This T cell receptor beta chain comes out of a study of T cells in Graves' hyperthyroidism and ophthalmopathy. Amplification yielded TCR beta CDR3 regions, with RNA transcripts as the source. The HTBI set primed first-round TCR CDR3 RT-PCR. From the multiplex PCR reads, TCRdb called clonotypes with MiXCR, one entry per CDR3 protein. The table has some 530,000 distinct CDR3 sequences, approximately 22% seen once. Each person with ophthalmopathy scored at least 3 on the Clinical Activity Score, reached NOSPECS grade 4 or higher, and had been ill under 3 months. V trimming: 10 bases; J trimming: 5 bases; junction bases outside the gene matches: 7. The CDR3 contains 14 residues. CDR1 and CDR2 from the germline V gene are ENHRY and SYGVKD.

Sequenced input: blood. The TCR sequence derives from a woman aged 70-85 years with Graves' ophthalmopathy. V usage is TRBV10-3 and J usage is TRBJ2-5; 13 positions match TRBD2. CDR3 DNA: TGTGCCACTGGACTAGCGGGAGTCGGGGAGACCCAGTACTTC. Translating it yields CATGLAGVGETQYF.